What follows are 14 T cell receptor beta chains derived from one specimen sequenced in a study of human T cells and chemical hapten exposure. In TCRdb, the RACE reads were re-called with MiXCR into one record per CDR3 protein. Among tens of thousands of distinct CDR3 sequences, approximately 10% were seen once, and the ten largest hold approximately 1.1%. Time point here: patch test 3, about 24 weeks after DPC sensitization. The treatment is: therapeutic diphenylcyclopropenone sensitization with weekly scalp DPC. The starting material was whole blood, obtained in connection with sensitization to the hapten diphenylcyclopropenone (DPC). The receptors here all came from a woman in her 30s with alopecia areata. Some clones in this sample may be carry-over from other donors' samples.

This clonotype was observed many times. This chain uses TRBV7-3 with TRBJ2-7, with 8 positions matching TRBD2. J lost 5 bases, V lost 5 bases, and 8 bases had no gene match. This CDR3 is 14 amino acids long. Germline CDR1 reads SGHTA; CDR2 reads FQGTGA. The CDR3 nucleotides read TGTGCCAGCAGCAGAATAGCGGGATGGAACGAGCAGTACTTC. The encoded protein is CASSRIAGWNEQYF.

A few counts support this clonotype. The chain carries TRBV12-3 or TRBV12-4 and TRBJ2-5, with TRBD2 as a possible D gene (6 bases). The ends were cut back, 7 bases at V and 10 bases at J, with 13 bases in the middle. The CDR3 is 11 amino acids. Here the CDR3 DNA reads TGTGCCAGCAAGTTGGAGGGGATCCAGTACTTC. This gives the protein CASKLEGIQYF.

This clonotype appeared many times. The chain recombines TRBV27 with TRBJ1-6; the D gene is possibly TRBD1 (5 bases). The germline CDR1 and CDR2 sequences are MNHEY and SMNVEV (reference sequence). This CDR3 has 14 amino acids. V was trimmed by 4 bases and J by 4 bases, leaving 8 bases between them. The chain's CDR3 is CASSSREYNSPLHF. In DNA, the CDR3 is TGTGCCAGCAGTTCCAGGGAGTATAATTCACCCCTCCACTTT.

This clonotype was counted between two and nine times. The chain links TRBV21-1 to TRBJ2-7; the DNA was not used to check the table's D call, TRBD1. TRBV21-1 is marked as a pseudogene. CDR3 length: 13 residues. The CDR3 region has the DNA TGTGCCAGCAGCACGGGGGGGACCTACGAGCAGTACGTC. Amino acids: CASSTGGTYEQYV.

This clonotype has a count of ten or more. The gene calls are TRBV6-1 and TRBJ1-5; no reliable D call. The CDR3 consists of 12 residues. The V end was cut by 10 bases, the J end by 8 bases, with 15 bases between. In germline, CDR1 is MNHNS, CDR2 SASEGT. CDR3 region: CATAGQAEPQHF. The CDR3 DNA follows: TGTGCCACCGCCGGGCAGGCTGAGCCCCAGCATTTT.

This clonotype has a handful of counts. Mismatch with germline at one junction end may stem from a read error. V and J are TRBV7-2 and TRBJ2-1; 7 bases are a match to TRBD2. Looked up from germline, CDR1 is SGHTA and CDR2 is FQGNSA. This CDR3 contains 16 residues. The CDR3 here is CVSSRTRAGTYNEQFF. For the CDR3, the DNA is TGTGTCAGCAGCCGAACAAGAGCGGGAACCTACAATGAGCAGTTCTTC.

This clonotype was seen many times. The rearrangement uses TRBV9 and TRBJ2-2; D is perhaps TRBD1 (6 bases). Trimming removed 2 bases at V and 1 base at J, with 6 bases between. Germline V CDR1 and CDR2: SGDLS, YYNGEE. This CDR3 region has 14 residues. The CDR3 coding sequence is TGTGCCAGCAGCGTGACAGGGAACACCGGGGAGCTGTTTTTT. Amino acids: CASSVTGNTGELFF.

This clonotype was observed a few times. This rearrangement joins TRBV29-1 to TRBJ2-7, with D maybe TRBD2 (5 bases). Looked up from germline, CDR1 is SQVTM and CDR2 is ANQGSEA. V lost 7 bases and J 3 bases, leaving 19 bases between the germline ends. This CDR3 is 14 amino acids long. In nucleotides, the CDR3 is TGCAGCGCTGGGCGTCCGGGGTCAAGCTACGAGCAGTACTTC. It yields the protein CSAGRPGSSYEQYF.

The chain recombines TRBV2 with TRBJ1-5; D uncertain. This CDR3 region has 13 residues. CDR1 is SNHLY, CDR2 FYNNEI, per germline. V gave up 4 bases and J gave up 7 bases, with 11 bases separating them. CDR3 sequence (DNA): TGTGCCAGCAGTGCGGATGGGAGGCAGCCCCAGCATTTT. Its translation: CASSADGRQPQHF.

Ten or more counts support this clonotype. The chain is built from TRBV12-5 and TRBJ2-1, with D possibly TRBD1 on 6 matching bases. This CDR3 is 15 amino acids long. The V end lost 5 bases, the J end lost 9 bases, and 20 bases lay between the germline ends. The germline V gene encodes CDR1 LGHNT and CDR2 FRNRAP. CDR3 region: CASGQGGVLSGEQFF. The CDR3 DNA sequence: TGTGCTAGTGGTCAAGGGGGAGTTTTATCCGGTGAGCAGTTCTTC.

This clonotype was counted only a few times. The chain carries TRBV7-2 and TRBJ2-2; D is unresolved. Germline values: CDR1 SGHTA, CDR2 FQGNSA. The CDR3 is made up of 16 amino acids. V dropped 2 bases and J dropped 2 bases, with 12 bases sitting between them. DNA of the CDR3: TGTGCCAGCAGCTTAAATAGTGGGTATAACACCGGGGAGCTGTTTTTT. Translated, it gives CASSLNSGYNTGELFF.

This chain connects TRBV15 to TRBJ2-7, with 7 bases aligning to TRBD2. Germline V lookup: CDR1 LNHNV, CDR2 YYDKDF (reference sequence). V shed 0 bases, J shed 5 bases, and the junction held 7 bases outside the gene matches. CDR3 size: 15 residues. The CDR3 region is CATSRDSRGFDEQYV. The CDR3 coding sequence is TGTGCCACCAGCAGAGATTCGCGGGGGTTCGACGAGCAGTACGTC.

The CDR3 spells CASSQEPGARAQYF. For the CDR3, the DNA is TGTGCCAGCAGCCAAGAGCCGGGGGCCCGGGCCCAGTACTTC. V usage is TRBV3-1 and J usage is TRBJ2-5, with D perhaps assigned TRBD1 or TRBD2 (6 bases each). Trimming removed 0 bases from V and 9 bases from J, with 14 bases in between. In germline, CDR1 is LGHDT, CDR2 YNNKEL (reference sequence). The CDR3 is 14 residues long.

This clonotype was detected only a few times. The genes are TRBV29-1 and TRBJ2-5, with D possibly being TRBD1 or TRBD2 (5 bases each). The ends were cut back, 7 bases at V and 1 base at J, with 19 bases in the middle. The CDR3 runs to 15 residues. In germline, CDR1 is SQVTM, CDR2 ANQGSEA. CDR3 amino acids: CSAQAGTAIQETQYF. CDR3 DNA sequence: TGCAGCGCCCAAGCCGGGACCGCAATCCAAGAGACCCAGTACTTC.